Sequencing of this T cell receptor beta chain was carried out in a study of shared clonotypes between healthy human individuals. On this clone: What it binds is unknown.

Germline CDR1 and CDR2: SGDLS and YYNGEE. The CDR3 spans 12 residues. Trimming took 4 bases from V and 6 from J, leaving 10 bases between them. CD45RO-negative cells were positively selected for CCR7, leaving out terminally differentiated effector memory CD45RA+ cells. Clones were read by immunoSEQ multiplex PCR, and TCRdb kept only the in-frame ones, dropping some. The table lists a few million clones, just under 95% of them singletons. Broader study findings: Naive CD4 clonotype sharing across a handful of donors was around 5%. Estimated richness values were generally larger in naive subsets than in memory subsets.

Sequences were obtained from naive CD8+ T cells from PBMCs. The TCR sequence derives from a young man in good health. Some clones in this sample may be carry-over from other donors' samples. The J gene is TRBJ1-2, the V gene TRBV9; D uncertain. Here the CDR3 DNA reads TGTGCCAGCAGCCGACTTACAAATGGCTACACCTTC. Translating gives CASSRLTNGYTF.